The 19 T cell receptor beta chains below come from one sample, sequenced in a study of cytomegalovirus exposure and HLA in healthy donors. The primer mix had 60 Vbeta and 13 Jbeta primers. TCRdb's table, derived via immunoSEQ multiplex PCR, lists solely in-frame clones and lacks some. In the table there are fewer than 100,000 clones, roughly 80% of which are singletons. What was sequenced was PBMCs. The source of these receptors is a middle-aged man in good health and CMV-seropositive.

The V and J genes are TRBV4-1 and TRBJ2-3, with 8 bases lining up with TRBD2. Germline-derived CDR1 and CDR2 are MGHRA and YSYEKL. Trimming removed 1 base from V and 0 bases from J; junction bases left unmatched: 3. This CDR3 region has 16 residues. Here the CDR3 reads CASSQGLALSTDTQYF. The CDR3 nucleotides are TGCGCCAGCAGCCAAGGACTAGCGTTGAGCACAGATACGCAGTATTTT.

The rearrangement links TRBV1 to TRBJ2-7; the table's D gene call, TRBD2, was not cross checked with the DNA. TRBV1 constitutes a pseudogene. The CDR3 contains 23 residues. The chain's CDR3 is CTSSQDGTSGKKVARGYLDEQYF. The CDR3 DNA reads TGCACCAGCAGCCAAGACGGGACTAGCGGGAAGAAGGTTGCCAGAGGGTATTTGGATGAGCAGTACTTC.

The V gene is TRBV10-1, the J gene TRBJ2-5, with TRBD2 identical over 10 bases. The end of the DNA fits TRBJ2-7 better, so the J call may be wrong. This CDR3 is 15 amino acids long. The germline V gene has CDR1 WNHNN and CDR2 SYGVQD (reference sequence). CDR3 nucleotides: TGCGCCAGCAGTGATCGGGCTAGCGGGGGTTTCGAGCAGTACTTC. Its protein product is CASSDRASGGFEQYF.

This chain links TRBV7-9 with TRBJ2-7, with TRBD1 matching over 8 bases. Germline V gene lookup returns CDR1 SEHNR and CDR2 FQNEAQ (reference sequence). V shed 5 bases and J 5 bases; nucleotides not matched to a gene: 5. The CDR3 runs 13 residues. As DNA, the CDR3 is TGTGCCAGCAGCCTAGGACAGGGCAACGAGCAGTACTTC. Translating it yields CASSLGQGNEQYF.

The chain carries TRBV6-6 and TRBJ1-4; TRBD1 aligns across 9 bases. The CDR3 length is 14 residues. With 5 bases clipped from V and 7 bases from J, the junction kept 5 bases outside the gene matches. Germline assignment: CDR1 MNHNY and CDR2 SVGAGI (reference sequence). The CDR3 reads CASSRSTGGEKLFF. Written as DNA, the CDR3 is TGTGCCAGCAGTCGCTCGACAGGGGGTGAAAAACTGTTTTTT.

J is TRBJ2-3 and V is TRBV27, with 8 bases fitting TRBD2. J was trimmed by 6 bases and V by 4 bases; bases with no gene match: 9. Germline V gene lookup returns CDR1 MNHEY and CDR2 SMNVEV (reference sequence). The length of the CDR3 is 15 residues. The CDR3 DNA reads TGTGCCAGCAGTTCCCTCTCAGCGGGAGTTGATACGCAGTATTTT. Its translation is CASSSLSAGVDTQYF.

The V gene is TRBV9, the J gene TRBJ2-7; TRBD1 agrees at 9 bases. With 3 bases clipped from V and 5 bases from J, the junction kept 3 bases outside the gene matches. The CDR3 totals 13 residues. CDR1 is SGDLS and CDR2 is YYNGEE in the germline V gene. The chain's CDR3 is CASSGQGGHEQYF. The DNA for the CDR3 is TGTGCCAGCAGCGGACAGGGGGGGCACGAGCAGTACTTC.

This clone occurred a few times. The V and J genes are TRBV28 and TRBJ2-5, with 7 positions matching TRBD2. The CDR3 loop spans 14 amino acids. Germline trimming cut 7 bases from V and 5 bases from J; bases unmatched to any gene: 10. The V gene's germline CDR1 is MDHEN and CDR2 SYDVKM. The CDR3 reads CASIPPGRAETQYF. The CDR3 nucleotides are TGTGCCAGCATCCCCCCGGGGAGGGCGGAGACCCAGTACTTC.

This chain uses TRBV5-4 with TRBJ2-7; 8 positions agree with TRBD1. This CDR3 region has 13 residues. Losses at the gene ends were 1 base for V and 3 bases for J; bases not matched to a gene: 0. The germline gives CDR1 SGHNT, CDR2 YYREEE (reference sequence). The CDR3 protein is CASSLTGGYEQYF. Written as DNA, the CDR3 is TGTGCCAGCAGCTTGACAGGGGGCTACGAGCAGTACTTC.

J is TRBJ2-2 and V is TRBV7-8; 8 bases line up with TRBD1. CDR1 is SGHVS, CDR2 FQNEAQ, per germline. Losses at the gene ends were 4 bases for V and 4 bases for J; bases not matched to a gene: 14. This CDR3 spans 18 amino acids. CDR3 amino acids: CASSSTAGPGGITGELFF. In DNA form, the CDR3 reads TGTGCCAGCAGCTCTACGGCCGGGCCAGGGGGCATCACCGGGGAGCTGTTTTTT.

The rearrangement uses TRBV19 and TRBJ1-5; D is unclear. The CDR3 is 14 amino acids. The germline V and J ends were trimmed by 8 bases and 5 bases, with 16 bases remaining between them. The germline CDR1 and CDR2 sequences are LNHDA and SQIVND (reference sequence). This chain's CDR3 is CASQRVAGDQPQHF. CDR3 sequence (DNA): TGTGCCAGTCAACGGGTCGCGGGTGATCAGCCCCAGCATTTT.

V usage is TRBV11-2 and J usage is TRBJ1-1; TRBD1 agrees at 9 bases. CDR1 and CDR2 (germline): SGHAT, FQNNGV. Germline trimming cut 1 base from V and 7 bases from J; bases unmatched to any gene: 7. There are 15 residues in the CDR3. The CDR3 protein is CASSLALGQGCEAFF. The CDR3 DNA is TGTGCCAGCAGCTTAGCCCTTGGACAGGGGTGTGAAGCTTTCTTT.

Remarks on this clone: One junction end disagrees with the germline gene, perhaps due to a read error. The chain employs TRBV19 and TRBJ1-2, with D possibly being TRBD1 (6 bases). Germline V CDR1 and CDR2: LNHDA, SQIVND (reference sequence). CDR3 length equals 14 residues. The DNA of the CDR3 is TGTGCCAGTAGTATACAAGCCATGACAGGCCTCCTCCTCTTC. Translating it yields CASSIQAMTGLLLF.

The rearrangement joins TRBV27 to TRBJ2-7; TRBD2 agrees at 10 bases. Germline V gene lookup returns CDR1 MNHEY and CDR2 SMNVEV (reference sequence). The junction had 8 bases not matched to a gene; V was cut back by 5 bases and J by 1 base. CDR3 length: 16 residues. CDR3: CASSPPLTSGSYEQYF. CDR3 bases: TGTGCCAGCAGTCCCCCTCTGACTAGCGGGTCCTACGAGCAGTACTTC.

V gene TRBV7-3 combines with J gene TRBJ2-1; 10 bases align to TRBD2. Germline CDR1 reads SGHTA; CDR2 reads FQGTGA. Trimming at V came to 2 bases and at J to 1 base, leaving 11 bases not matched to a gene. The CDR3 contains 19 residues. The CDR3 reads CASSLSASGGARSYNEQFF. The CDR3 nucleotides are TGTGCCAGCAGCTTATCGGCTAGCGGGGGTGCGAGATCCTACAATGAGCAGTTCTTC.

This clone was seen a handful of times. The gene calls are TRBV27 and TRBJ1-5; a possible D gene is TRBD1 (5 bases). This CDR3 is 12 amino acids long. Per germline, CDR1 MNHEY and CDR2 SMNVEV (reference sequence). Trimming shortened V by 6 bases and J by 7 bases, and 10 bases separated the two germline ends. CDR3 in amino acids: CASRTGGQPQHF. The CDR3 region has the DNA TGTGCCAGCAGGACGGGGGGGCAGCCCCAGCATTTT.

This sequence joins TRBV7-2 and TRBJ1-4; weak D call: TRBD1 (6 bases). CDR1 is SGHTA, CDR2 FQGNSA, per germline. CDR3 size: 15 residues. Trimming cost V 5 bases and J 5 bases, with 15 bases left between them. This chain's CDR3 is CASSQRTAYNEKLFF. CDR3 DNA: TGTGCCAGCAGCCAACGGACAGCCTACAATGAAAAACTGTTTTTT.

The chain carries TRBV9 and TRBJ2-7; 8 bases map to TRBD1. The CDR3 is 17 amino acids. CDR1 and CDR2 (germline): SGDLS, YYNGEE. Unmatched junction bases numbered 10, after V lost 2 bases and J lost 0 bases. The CDR3 bases are TGTGCCAGCAGCGTGGAAGATCGGACAGGGAGCTCCTACGAGCAGTACTTC. It specifies CASSVEDRTGSSYEQYF.

The rearrangement links TRBV7-2 to TRBJ1-2; D unclear. The V and J ends lost 4 bases and 2 bases respectively, with 11 bases between them. Germline V CDR1 and CDR2: SGHTA, FQGNSA. The CDR3 extends over 14 amino acids. Written as DNA, the CDR3 is TGTGCCAGCAGCTCGGTGGGAGGGAACTATGGCTACACCTTC. This translates into CASSSVGGNYGYTF. Based on the CDR3 plus reference TRBV7-2 and TRBJ1-2, the full variable domain is GAGVSQSPSNKVTEKGKDVELRCDPISGHTALYWYRQSLGQGLEFLIYFQGNSAPDKSGLPSDRFSAERTGGSVSTLTIQRTQQEDSAVYLCASSSVGGNYGYTFGSGTRLTVV.